This entry lists 32 T cell receptor beta chains sequenced from one sample in a study of CD8 T cells in Susac syndrome. RNA in amounts of about 0.5 to 1 ug was reverse transcribed with random hexamers. TCRdb used MiXCR to reprocess the immunoSEQ multiplex PCR reads, holding one entry per CDR3 protein. The sample yields 120,000 or so distinct CDR3 sequences, roughly 95% seen once. The specimen was CD4+ T cells from PBMCs. The origin of the receptors is a human donor with Susac syndrome.

The J gene is TRBJ2-3, the V gene TRBV14, with 10 bases that match TRBD2. Germline lookup yields CDR1 SGHDN and CDR2 FVKESK. The V and J ends lost 1 base and 3 bases, in that order; junction bases with no gene match: 7. CDR3 length: 17 residues. CDR3 nucleotides: TGTGCCAGCAGCCAAGTCCCTGCTAGCGGGAGAACAGATACGCAGTATTTT. It encodes CASSQVPASGRTDTQYF.

The CDR3 nucleotides are TGTGCCAGCAGCGTAAGGACTAGCGGGAGAGGGGAGACCCAGTACTTC. Translation: CASSVRTSGRGETQYF. The chain employs TRBV9 and TRBJ2-5; 13 nucleotides align to TRBD2. Per germline, CDR1 SGDLS and CDR2 YYNGEE. V lost 1 base, J lost 5 bases, and 5 bases stayed unmatched. The CDR3 is made up of 16 amino acids. The full variable domain, completed using reference TRBV9 and TRBJ2-5, is DSGVTQTPKHLITATGQRVTLRCSPRSGDLSVYWYQQSLDQGLQFLIQYYNGEERAKGNILERFSAQQFPDLHSELNLSSLELGDSALYFCASSVRTSGRGETQYFGPGTRLLVL.

The chain is built from TRBV6-2 or TRBV6-3 and TRBJ2-1; TRBD2 is a possible D gene (6 bases). CDR1 MNHEY and CDR2 SVGEGT come from the germline V gene. The CDR3 runs 14 residues. V lost 7 bases and J lost 5, with 15 bases in between. In DNA, the CDR3 is TGTGCCAGCAACCTCCGGGACTCGCACAATGAGCAGTTCTTC. Its protein is CASNLRDSHNEQFF.

This chain uses TRBV30 with TRBJ1-5, with TRBD1 identical over 8 bases. This CDR3 is built from 13 residues. V dropped 7 bases and J dropped 6; count of bases not matched to a gene: 8. Germline CDR1 and CDR2: GTSNPN and SVGIG (reference sequence). DNA of the CDR3: TGTGCCTTGACAGGGGATAGGGGTCAGCCCCAGCATTTT. Encoded protein: CALTGDRGQPQHF.

The chain employs TRBV12-3 or TRBV12-4 and TRBJ2-7; 8 nucleotides agree with TRBD2. With 5 bases clipped from V and 5 bases from J, the junction kept 8 bases outside the gene matches. The CDR3 is 14 amino acids. CDR3 nucleotides: TGTGCCAGCAGTCCCGGACTAGCTAACCACGAGCAGTACTTC. This encodes CASSPGLANHEQYF.

This sequence joins TRBV12-3 or TRBV12-4 and TRBJ1-1; possibly TRBD1 for D (5 bases). V was trimmed by 3 bases and J by 10 bases, leaving 15 bases between them. There are 13 residues in the CDR3. The CDR3 region is CASSFDRMGRAFF. The CDR3 DNA sequence: TGTGCCAGCAGTTTCGACAGAATGGGTAGAGCTTTCTTT.

The chain uses TRBV29-1 and TRBJ1-1, with D maybe TRBD1 (5 bases). The germline V gene has CDR1 SQVTM and CDR2 ANQGSEA. V shed 4 bases and J shed 3 bases, with 15 bases lying between them. The CDR3 has 14 amino acids. This chain's CDR3 is CSVAPGLRDTEAFF. In DNA form, the CDR3 reads TGCAGCGTTGCCCCGGGACTGAGGGACACTGAAGCTTTCTTT.

The rearrangement uses TRBV7-2 and TRBJ2-5; TRBD2 agrees at 7 bases. The CDR3 loop spans 14 amino acids. The V and J ends lost 4 bases and 5 bases, in that order; junction bases with no gene match: 7. The germline CDR1 and CDR2 sequences are SGHTA and FQGNSA. For the CDR3, the DNA is TGTGCCAGCAGCTCGGGGGGTATCGCGGAGACCCAGTACTTC. Its protein product is CASSSGGIAETQYF.

The chain carries TRBV15 and TRBJ2-3; D perhaps matches TRBD1 (7 bases). The CDR3 loop spans 15 amino acids. V lost 3 bases and J 4 bases, leaving 14 bases between the germline ends. Per germline, CDR1 LNHNV and CDR2 YYDKDF (reference sequence). The CDR3 here is CATSSRDSGSDTQYF. The CDR3 DNA is TGTGCCACCAGCAGCCGGGACAGCGGGTCAGATACGCAGTATTTT.

The gene calls are TRBV29-1 and TRBJ1-1; D ambiguous. CDR3 size: 12 residues. Trimming took 6 bases from V and 4 from J, leaving 12 bases between them. Germline lookup yields CDR1 SQVTM and CDR2 ANQGSEA. CDR3 region: CSVWEGGTEAFF. The CDR3 nucleotides read TGCAGCGTGTGGGAGGGCGGCACTGAAGCTTTCTTT.

This chain uses TRBV20-1 with TRBJ2-7; TRBD2 agrees at 14 bases. The CDR3 is 15 amino acids. Germline CDR1 is DFQATT and CDR2 is SNEGSKA (reference sequence). V trimming: 5 bases; J trimming: 5 bases; junction bases outside the gene matches: 8. The CDR3 bases are TGCAGTGCTCCCGGACGGACTAGCGGGAGGAACGAGCAGTACTTC. This codes for CSAPGRTSGRNEQYF.

The V call is TRBV29-1, the J call TRBJ2-7; no firm D call. The length of the CDR3 is 12 residues. V was cut by 6 bases and J by 2 bases, with 11 bases left in between. Germline CDR1 SQVTM, CDR2 ANQGSEA. CDR3 residues: CSVRETPYEQYF. The DNA of the CDR3 is TGCAGCGTCCGAGAGACCCCCTACGAGCAGTACTTC.

This chain connects TRBV30 to TRBJ2-5, with 7 bases matching TRBD1. Trimming at V came to 4 bases and at J to 3 bases, leaving 11 bases not matched to a gene. The CDR3 contains 15 residues. In germline, CDR1 is GTSNPN, CDR2 SVGIG (reference sequence). CDR3 nucleotide sequence: TGTGCCTGGAACCGAAAGGGGGCTAATAAAGAGACCCAGTACTTC. Translation gives CAWNRKGANKETQYF.

This clonotype was picked up one time. The chain joins TRBV5-1 to TRBJ1-2, with TRBD1 matching 10 bases. Germline V lookup: CDR1 SGHRS, CDR2 YFSETQ. The CDR3 is made up of 17 amino acids. J lost 4 bases, V lost 1 base, and 10 bases had no gene match. The CDR3 DNA follows: TGCGCCAGCAGCTTGACGCTGACGGGACAGGGGATCTATGGCTACACCTTC. Translating it yields CASSLTLTGQGIYGYTF.

The DNA of the CDR3 is TGTGCCAGCGGGCTAGAGTACAATGAGCAGTTCTTC. Translating gives CASGLEYNEQFF. The chain uses TRBV2 and TRBJ2-1; D remains unclear. V dropped 8 bases and J dropped 4 bases, with 9 bases sitting between them. Germline CDR1 reads SNHLY; CDR2 reads FYNNEI. The CDR3 runs to 12 residues.

The V call is TRBV5-1, the J call TRBJ1-2, with TRBD1 as a possible D gene (5 bases). This CDR3 spans 15 amino acids. V dropped 5 bases and J dropped 3 bases, with 17 bases sitting between them. Germline CDR1 SGHRS, CDR2 YFSETQ. The CDR3 DNA is TGCGCCAGCAGTCCTGGAGGGCAGGGCTACTATGGCTACACCTTC. Translated, it gives CASSPGGQGYYGYTF.

This chain connects TRBV6-5 to TRBJ1-2; D perhaps matches TRBD1 (5 bases). Germline V gives CDR1 MNHEY, CDR2 SVGAGI. With 1 base removed from V and 4 bases from J, the gap between germline ends came to 13 bases. The CDR3 covers 15 residues. The CDR3: CASSYLAGNTYGYTF. The DNA of the CDR3 is TGTGCCAGCAGTTACTTGGCAGGGAACACCTATGGCTACACCTTC.

A single count supports this clonotype. This chain connects TRBV30 to TRBJ2-7, with D unclear. The CDR3 contains 16 residues. V lost 2 bases and J 3 bases, leaving 20 bases between the germline ends. Germline assignment: CDR1 GTSNPN and CDR2 SVGIG (reference sequence). CDR3 bases: TGTGCCTGGAGTCTTAGACCCAGCCCTCGTCACTACGAGCAGTACTTC. Encoded protein: CAWSLRPSPRHYEQYF.

This chain joins TRBV29-1 and TRBJ2-7; TRBD2 might be the D (6 bases). V dropped 5 bases and J dropped 6 bases, with 23 bases sitting between them. This CDR3 has 15 residues. Germline CDR1 SQVTM, CDR2 ANQGSEA. The CDR3 nucleotides read TGCAGCGTTAGGATCACAGGAGGGAAGATGAGCGAGCAGTACTTC. It specifies CSVRITGGKMSEQYF.

The V gene is TRBV7-9, the J gene TRBJ2-5; no definite D call. Trimming took 1 base from V and 0 from J, leaving 6 bases between them. From germline, CDR1 is SEHNR and CDR2 FQNEAQ (reference sequence). The CDR3 length is 14 residues. The CDR3 sequence is CASSLGSHQETQYF. The CDR3 DNA reads as TGTGCCAGCAGCTTAGGGAGTCACCAAGAGACCCAGTACTTC.

The chain uses TRBV6-5 and TRBJ1-1, with no clear D. The germline V and J ends were trimmed by 5 bases and 6 bases, with 16 bases remaining between them. CDR3 length equals 14 residues. Germline V gene data show CDR1 as MNHEY and CDR2 as SVGAGI. CDR3 DNA: TGTGCCAGCAGTCGGGCTCAACATCGGCCTGAAGCTTTCTTT. Residues: CASSRAQHRPEAFF.

This chain uses TRBV20-1 with TRBJ2-3; 10 bases align to TRBD2. Germline loops: CDR1 DFQATT, CDR2 SNEGSKA (reference sequence). V dropped 1 base and J dropped 2; count of bases not matched to a gene: 3. CDR3 size: 15 residues. The CDR3 DNA reads TGCAGTGCTAGAGGTAGCGGGAGGACCACAGATACGCAGTATTTT. This gives the protein CSARGSGRTTDTQYF.

This clonotype was detected only once. The chain combines TRBV2 with TRBJ2-7, with 9 bases lining up with TRBD1. The germline V gene has CDR1 SNHLY and CDR2 FYNNEI. CDR3 length: 15 residues. Trimming removed 5 bases from V and 5 bases from J; junction bases left unmatched: 10. CDR3 sequence reads: CASSTGTGNFDEQYF. In DNA, the CDR3 is TGTGCCAGCAGTACCGGGACAGGGAATTTCGACGAGCAGTACTTC.

The rearrangement joins TRBV29-1 to TRBJ2-1, with 12 bases matching TRBD2. Looked up from germline, CDR1 is SQVTM and CDR2 is ANQGSEA. This CDR3 comprises 15 residues. J gave up 6 bases and V 7 bases, and 10 bases lay outside the gene matches. CDR3 DNA: TGCAGCGCTCGCCCTGGACTAGCGGGGATCAATGAGCAGTTCTTC. This gives the protein CSARPGLAGINEQFF.

The rearrangement joins TRBV5-1 to TRBJ2-2; perhaps TRBD2 as D (5 bases). This CDR3 spans 16 amino acids. Germline CDR1 and CDR2: SGHRS and YFSETQ. With 4 bases removed from V and 4 bases from J, the gap between germline ends came to 17 bases. The CDR3 is CASSLPPSGSTGELFF. In DNA, the CDR3 is TGCGCCAGCAGCCTACCCCCGTCGGGGAGCACCGGGGAGCTGTTTTTT.

The chain has TRBV15 and TRBJ1-2; TRBD1 aligns across 8 bases. The CDR3 length is 13 residues. V lost 5 bases to trimming and J lost 8 bases; unmatched junction nucleotides: 7. Germline V gene lookup returns CDR1 LNHNV and CDR2 YYDKDF (reference sequence). This CDR3 reads CATSLGDRGGYTF. CDR3 sequence (DNA): TGTGCCACCAGCCTAGGAGACAGGGGCGGCTACACCTTC.

This rearrangement joins TRBV6-5 to TRBJ2-5; 11 bases map to TRBD2. The CDR3 totals 17 residues. Germline loops: CDR1 MNHEY, CDR2 SVGAGI. Losses at the gene ends were 4 bases for V and 2 bases for J; bases not matched to a gene: 9. In nucleotides, the CDR3 is TGTGCCAGCAGTTTCCTTGGGACTAGCGGTTCGCAAGAGACCCAGTACTTC. Its translation is CASSFLGTSGSQETQYF.

The V call is TRBV6-5, the J call TRBJ2-7, with 12 bases identical to TRBD2. CDR1 and CDR2 from the germline V gene are MNHEY and SVGAGI. This CDR3 region has 15 residues. V shed 5 bases, J shed 7 bases, and the junction held 9 bases outside the gene matches. This chain's CDR3 is CASSPQASGRGEQYF. The CDR3 coding sequence is TGTGCCAGCAGTCCACAGGCTAGCGGGAGGGGTGAGCAGTACTTC.

The rearrangement links TRBV7-2 to TRBJ2-3; 7 nucleotides align to TRBD2. Germline-derived CDR1 and CDR2 are SGHTA and FQGNSA. The CDR3 spans 16 residues. Trimming took 5 bases from V and 3 from J; bases not matched to a gene: 11. CDR3 region: CASSIRSGVSTDTQYF. CDR3 in DNA: TGTGCCAGCAGCATCCGGAGCGGGGTTTCGACAGATACGCAGTATTTT.

Written as DNA, the CDR3 is TGTGCCAGCAGCCACTTACAGGGCAACGGGGATGGCTACACCTTC. Its protein is CASSHLQGNGDGYTF. The rearrangement joins TRBV14 to TRBJ1-2, with D maybe TRBD1 (6 bases). The germline gives CDR1 SGHDN, CDR2 FVKESK. With 3 bases removed from V and 6 bases from J, the gap between germline ends came to 17 bases. The CDR3 runs 15 residues.

The chain is built from TRBV5-1 and TRBJ2-2; TRBD1 matches at 7 bases. The CDR3 contains 15 residues. Germline CDR1 is SGHRS and CDR2 is YFSETQ. J lost 0 bases, V lost 5 bases, and 4 bases had no gene match. In nucleotides, the CDR3 is TGCGCCAGCAGACCGGGACAGCCGAACACCGGGGAGCTGTTTTTT. Translated: CASRPGQPNTGELFF.

This sequence joins TRBV6-2 or TRBV6-3 and TRBJ2-2; the D gene is possibly TRBD2 (5 bases). Germline lookup yields CDR1 MNHEY and CDR2 SVGEGT. Trimming cost V 7 bases and J 9 bases, with 18 bases left between them. The CDR3 contains 14 residues. CDR3 nucleotide sequence: TGTGCCAGCACCCCCCTAGGAGGAGGCCGGGAGCTGTTTTTT. This encodes CASTPLGGGRELFF.